The 17 T cell receptor beta chains below come from one sample, sequenced in a study of T cells in Graves' hyperthyroidism and ophthalmopathy. What was amplified from RNA transcripts were TCR beta CDR3 regions. HTBI primers were used for first-round RT-PCR of the TCR CDR3. One entry per CDR3 protein, called by TCRdb with MiXCR from the multiplex PCR reads. The sample yields more than 300,000 distinct CDR3 sequences, roughly 15% seen once. The sequenced material came from blood. The receptor source for this set is a woman aged 30 to 39 with Graves' ophthalmopathy.

This clonotype has just a few counts. The chain links TRBV5-8 to TRBJ1-5, with 7 bases that match TRBD1. Germline V lookup: CDR1 SGHTS, CDR2 YDEGEE. J gave up 6 bases and V 4 bases, and 10 bases lay outside the gene matches. The CDR3 length is 15 residues. The CDR3 spells CASSGDSSGGQPQHF. The CDR3 DNA sequence: TGTGCCAGCAGCGGGGACAGCTCCGGTGGTCAGCCCCAGCATTTT.

This clonotype has ten or more counts. The chain employs TRBV18 and TRBJ1-3; TRBD1 matches 7 bases. The V gene end was trimmed by 6 bases and the J gene end by 4 bases; junction bases not matched to a gene: 12. CDR3 length equals 16 residues. The germline V gene encodes CDR1 KGHSH and CDR2 LQKENI. CDR3: CASSQRDRVLGNTIYF. CDR3 nucleotide sequence: TGTGCCAGCTCTCAAAGGGACAGAGTGCTCGGAAACACCATATATTTT.

This clonotype has at least ten counts. The J gene is TRBJ1-4, the V gene TRBV20-1; D is ambiguous. V was trimmed by 0 bases and J by 8 bases, leaving 10 bases between them. This CDR3 has 13 amino acids. Looked up from germline, CDR1 is DFQATT and CDR2 is SNEGSKA (reference sequence). CDR3 coding DNA: TGCAGTGCTAGAGAGTTTGGCGGAGAAAAACTGTTTTTT. The encoded protein is CSAREFGGEKLFF.

This clonotype was seen many times. J is TRBJ1-1 and V is TRBV5-1; no firm D call. Germline CDR1 reads SGHRS; CDR2 reads YFSETQ. The CDR3 is 12 amino acids. V lost 4 bases to trimming and J lost 7 bases, with 11 bases between them. Here the CDR3 DNA reads TGCGCCAGCAGCCCCGAGGGCAGTGAAGCTTTCTTT. This codes for CASSPEGSEAFF.

This clonotype was picked up many times. The junction departs from the called germline gene at one end, perhaps through a read error. The rearrangement links TRBV27 to TRBJ2-3; D is uncertain. CDR1 is MNHEY, CDR2 SMNVEV, per germline (reference sequence). The length of the CDR3 is 13 residues. The CDR3: CASSLAPTDTQYF. In DNA, the CDR3 is TGCGCCAGCAGCTTGGCCCCCACAGATACGCAGTATTTT.

This clonotype was counted ten times or more. The chain joins TRBV9 to TRBJ2-4; the D is unclear. Germline assignment: CDR1 SGDLS and CDR2 YYNGEE. Trimming stripped 4 bases from V and 7 bases from J, with 18 bases between. The CDR3 consists of 15 residues. CDR3 sequence: CASSPPPGSFNIQYF. The DNA for the CDR3 is TGTGCCAGCAGCCCTCCTCCCGGGTCGTTCAACATTCAGTACTTC. Variable domain in full (rest from reference TRBV9 and TRBJ2-4): DSGVTQTPKHLITATGQRVTLRCSPRSGDLSVYWYQQSLDQGLQFLIQYYNGEERAKGNILERFSAQQFPDLHSELNLSSLELGDSALYFCASSPPPGSFNIQYFGAGTRLSVL.

This clonotype has at least ten counts. The chain has TRBV2 and TRBJ1-1; no clear D gene. CDR3 length: 14 amino acids. In germline, CDR1 is SNHLY, CDR2 FYNNEI. Between the trimmed V and J ends, which lost 6 bases and 5 bases, there was a span of 16 bases. The CDR3 DNA reads TGTGCCAGCAGGCAGGCGCCTTCGAATACTGAAGCTTTCTTT. It codes for CASRQAPSNTEAFF.

This clonotype was seen ten or more times. For the CDR3, the DNA is TGTGCCAGCAGTGTCGTAGGTTCGGGGGGACTCACAGATACGCAGTATTTT. Its protein is CASSVVGSGGLTDTQYF. This sequence joins TRBV2 and TRBJ2-3, with TRBD2 matching over 7 bases. Germline assignment: CDR1 SNHLY and CDR2 FYNNEI. Trimming removed 4 bases from V and 2 bases from J; junction bases left unmatched: 12. This CDR3 comprises 17 residues. Full variable domain (remainder filled in from reference TRBV2 and TRBJ2-3): EPEVTQTPSHQVTQMGQEVILRCVPISNHLYFYWYRQILGQKVEFLVSFYNNEISEKSEIFDDQFSVERPDGSNFTLKIRSTKLEDSAMYFCASSVVGSGGLTDTQYFGPGTRLTVL.

The chain employs TRBV28 and TRBJ2-3; tentative D call: TRBD2 (6 bases). Trimming stripped 5 bases from V and 4 bases from J, with 16 bases between. The CDR3 covers 15 residues. CDR1 MDHEN and CDR2 SYDVKM come from the germline V gene. CDR3 sequence: CASSRWREGADTQYF. In nucleotides, the CDR3 is TGTGCCAGCAGTAGATGGCGGGAAGGGGCAGATACGCAGTATTTT.

This clonotype has a count of ten or more. The chain employs TRBV12-3 or TRBV12-4 and TRBJ1-3; D is unresolved. V lost 3 bases and J 4 bases, leaving 4 bases between the germline ends. CDR3 length: 12 residues. DNA of the CDR3: TGTGCCAGCAGTTTTGAAGGAAACACCATATATTTT. Translation gives CASSFEGNTIYF.

A few counts support this clonotype. This chain joins TRBV15 and TRBJ1-5; the match to TRBD1 covers 7 bases. Trimming cost V 0 bases and J 2 bases; bases outside gene matches: 10. This CDR3 comprises 18 residues. CDR1 and CDR2 from the germline V gene are LNHNV and YYDKDF (reference sequence). CDR3 region: CATSRDSNTGVGNQPQHF. The CDR3 nucleotides read TGTGCCACCAGCAGAGACAGTAATACAGGGGTCGGCAATCAGCCCCAGCATTTT. The full variable domain, in which reference TRBV15 and TRBJ1-5 provide the parts outside the CDR3, is DAMVIQNPRYQVTQFGKPVTLSCSQTLNHNVMYWYQQKSSQAPKLLFHYYDKDFNNEADTPDNFQSRRPNTSFCFLDIRSPGLGDTAMYLCATSRDSNTGVGNQPQHFGDGTRLSIL.

The sample holds many counts of this clonotype. The chain joins TRBV28 to TRBJ1-1; the D gene is possibly TRBD1 (6 bases). Trimming left V 6 bases short and J 4 bases short, with 15 bases between. There are 14 residues in the CDR3. Germline values: CDR1 MDHEN, CDR2 SYDVKM. The CDR3 region is CASSRRGRVTEAFF. The CDR3 nucleotides read TGTGCCAGCAGCCGCAGGGGCCGAGTCACTGAAGCTTTCTTT.

This sequence joins TRBV7-2 and TRBJ1-2, with D hard to call. The CDR3 totals 16 residues. The germline CDR1 and CDR2 sequences are SGHTA and FQGNSA. V was trimmed by 4 bases and J by 4 bases, leaving 19 bases between them. The CDR3 is CASSSGVVTTFYGYTF. In DNA form, the CDR3 reads TGTGCCAGCAGCTCTGGGGTCGTCACTACTTTCTATGGCTACACCTTC.

There are many counts of this clonotype. This chain joins TRBV12-3 or TRBV12-4 and TRBJ2-7; D possibly uses TRBD1 or TRBD2 (5 bases each). The CDR3 extends over 13 amino acids. Trimming cost V 7 bases and J 2 bases, with 12 bases left between them. The CDR3 here is CASNRDGTYEQYF. CDR3 in DNA: TGTGCCAGCAACCGGGACGGAACCTACGAGCAGTACTTC.

V and J are TRBV12-3 or TRBV12-4 and TRBJ1-1; tentative D call: TRBD1 (5 bases). V was trimmed by 10 bases and J by 3 bases, leaving 12 bases between them. This CDR3 is built from 12 residues. The CDR3, as DNA: TGTGCCACCGGGGGGGGGGACACTGAAGCTTTCTTT. As protein: CATGGGDTEAFF.

This clonotype was observed a handful of times. This chain links TRBV29-1 with TRBJ1-6; 9 nucleotides agree with TRBD1. The CDR3 is made up of 13 amino acids. Trimming removed 4 bases from V and 10 bases from J; junction bases left unmatched: 5. The V gene's germline CDR1 is SQVTM and CDR2 ANQGSEA. The CDR3 region is CSVGTGEESPLHF. The CDR3 DNA is TGCAGCGTTGGGACAGGGGAGGAATCACCCCTCCACTTT.

The J gene is TRBJ1-5, the V gene TRBV6-1; D is uncertain. The CDR3 runs to 14 residues. V lost 5 bases and J lost 9, with 17 bases in between. The germline gives CDR1 MNHNS, CDR2 SASEGT. DNA of the CDR3: TGTGCCAGCAGTCCGACGGAATTTATGGGGCCCCAGCATTTT. It yields the protein CASSPTEFMGPQHF.